This TCR beta chain derives from a study of OX40 agonist ivuxolimab in advanced cancers. Overall study context: The patients received agonistic anti-OX40 (CD134) antibody ivuxolimab. Partial responses were achieved by three patients, one with hepatocellular carcinoma and two with cutaneous melanoma. Study-wide points: Expanded peripheral T cells had an undetermined antigen specificity.

Unmatched junction bases numbered 5, after V lost 3 bases and J lost 3 bases. CDR1 LNHDA and CDR2 SQIVND come from the germline V gene (reference sequence). The CDR3 is 15 residues long. As regards this clone: The antigen remains undetermined.

Libraries were prepared by immunoSEQ multiplex PCR; TCRdb keeps only in-frame clonotypes and omits some of them. The sample comprises fewer than 85,000 clones, 82% of which are singletons, and approximately 5% rests with the top ten. The specimen was CD4+ or CD8+ T cells sorted from blood, collected in a trial of the OX40 agonist ivuxolimab. The source of this sequence is an adult with an advanced solid tumor such as melanoma, head and neck, liver or kidney cancer. The V call is TRBV19, the J call TRBJ2-1; 7 nucleotides align to TRBD2. Written as DNA, the CDR3 is TGTGCCAGTAGTATTCTAGCGGACTACTACAATGAGCAGTTCTTC. Translated, it gives CASSILADYYNEQFF.